Listed below are T cell receptor beta chains from one sample, sequenced in a study of identical twins. TCRdb re-derived calls from the 5' RACE reads in MiXCR, one entry per CDR3 protein. This sample yields roughly 710,000 distinct CDR3 sequences, of which roughly 6% are seen a single time; around 2% belongs to the top ten. Sequenced material: naive T cells sorted from blood. The origin of the receptors is a man aged 18 to 30 in good health. Both conserved end residues are part of each CDR3.

CAISGGAYEQYF	TRBV10-3	TRBJ2-7
CASSEAGLQNQPQHF	TRBV2	TRBJ1-5
CASSSAGWTNEKLFF	TRBV5-5	TRBJ1-4
CASRDSGLGETQYF	TRBV6-5	TRBJ2-5
CASSLGDLYNEQFF	TRBV5-1	TRBJ2-1
CASSGAANTGELFF	TRBV6-1	TRBJ2-2
CASRPKGENTEAFF	TRBV12-3/TRBV12-4	TRBJ1-1
CASSYTLAGGPNEQFF	TRBV6-5	TRBJ2-1
CASSQESGGTTDTQYF	TRBV4-2	TRBJ2-3
CASSVRQGGSTEAFF	TRBV5-1	TRBJ1-1
CSASLPGQGNPGELFF	TRBV20-1	TRBJ2-2
CASSLPGTEAFF	TRBV12-3/TRBV12-4	TRBJ1-1
CSAPMTGLAVGLYNEQFF	TRBV20-1	TRBJ2-1
CASSFVGLADTGELFF	TRBV7-6	TRBJ2-2
CASRGQRSSGANVLTF	TRBV11-2	TRBJ2-6
CASVADREYAAFF	TRBV2	TRBJ1-1
CASSQLGTSENTGELFF	TRBV5-1	TRBJ2-2
CSARLEIDNEQFF	TRBV20-1	TRBJ2-1
CASSHYRGRQETQYF	TRBV3-1	TRBJ2-5
CASRSNHRDLAQETQYF	TRBV27	TRBJ2-5
CASSQVGAGNTIYF	TRBV4-1	TRBJ1-3
CASSPDGKNIQYF	TRBV5-1	TRBJ2-4
CSVKTGTSGNEQFF	TRBV29-1	TRBJ2-1
CASSLDSVSYNEQFF	TRBV27	TRBJ2-1
CSAIERVRGNIQYF	TRBV20-1	TRBJ2-4
CASSYSKVKPLGEKLFF	TRBV6-5	TRBJ1-4
CAIRAGDPNTGELFF	TRBV10-3	TRBJ2-2
CASSLLQSYEQYF	TRBV12-3/TRBV12-4	TRBJ2-7
CASSLLIWSEGAIAKNIQYF	TRBV12-3/TRBV12-4	TRBJ2-4
CASSLAASGINDEQFF	TRBV5-1	TRBJ2-1
CASSVGAGLAKNIQYF	TRBV9	TRBJ2-4
CATKRGGANVLTF	TRBV28	TRBJ2-6
CASSSTGTVYGYTF	TRBV7-9	TRBJ1-2
CSVELDEQFF	TRBV29-1	TRBJ2-1
CASSPRQGPQDEQFF	TRBV28	TRBJ2-1
CASIHRQPATDTQYF	TRBV5-5	TRBJ2-3
CASSLSGRTNEKLFF	TRBV12-3/TRBV12-4	TRBJ1-4
CSVNQDGNYGYTF	TRBV29-1	TRBJ1-2
CASSLIPNYGYTF	TRBV5-1	TRBJ1-2
CATSRVISSYNEQFF	TRBV15	TRBJ2-1
CASSLRGGLQETQYF	TRBV5-5	TRBJ2-5